This TCR beta chain is from a study of CD8 T cells in ankylosing spondylitis. General observations from the study: Earlier studies detected some motif variants in reactive arthritis synovial fluid and blood. Disease-linked clones were CD8+ and relatively rare in peripheral blood. Made up of several highly homologous variants, a TCR beta motif appeared characteristic of ankylosing spondylitis blood.

The CDR3 is 15 amino acids. Germline V CDR1 and CDR2: SGHRS, YFSETQ. V lost 0 bases and J lost 6; bases outside the gene matches: 7. Each TCR beta library was made by quantitative 5'-RACE that incorporated molecular barcodes. In TCRdb, the 5' RACE reads were re-called with MiXCR into one record per CDR3 protein. Of about 130,000 distinct CDR3 sequences listed, more than 9.5% are singletons. Comments on this clonotype: Its antigen is unknown.

The sample taken for sequencing was blood, either unsorted or a sorted T cell fraction (not recorded which). The TCR comes from a female donor with ankylosing spondylitis or in good health (not recorded which). The chain has TRBV5-1 and TRBJ2-7, with 9 bases lining up with TRBD1. CDR3 amino acids: CASSLAYTTGGEQYF. CDR3 sequence (DNA): TGCGCCAGCAGCTTGGCCTACACGACAGGGGGCGAGCAGTACTTC. Full variable domain (outside the CDR3, taken from reference TRBV5-1 and TRBJ2-7): KAGVTQTPRYLIKTRGQQVTLSCSPISGHRSVSWYQQTPGQGLQFLFEYFSETQRNKGNFPGRFSGRQFSNSRSEMNVSTLELGDSALYLCASSLAYTTGGEQYFGPGTRLTVT.